These 26 T cell receptor beta chains were all obtained from the same sample, sequenced in a study of blood T cell repertoires in COVID-19. Method: immunoSEQ multiplex PCR; TCRdb's copy keeps in-frame clones and lacks some. This sample has about 94,000 clones, with 80% to 90% found just once. The sample taken for sequencing was peripheral blood. These receptors all stem from a human donor with acute or convalescent COVID-19. The donor label of this sample is uncertain.

The V gene is TRBV11-2, the J gene TRBJ2-3; a possible D gene is TRBD2 (7 bases). Germline V gene lookup returns CDR1 SGHAT and CDR2 FQNNGV. The CDR3 extends over 15 amino acids. The V gene lost 2 bases and the J gene lost 3 bases, with 12 bases spanning the gap. The CDR3 sequence is CASSLRGGVTDTQYF. The CDR3 DNA reads as TGTGCCAGCAGCTTAAGGGGGGGCGTGACAGATACGCAGTATTTT.

The gene calls are TRBV29-1 and TRBJ1-1, with D possibly matching TRBD1 (5 bases). This CDR3 region has 14 residues. V lost 4 bases, J lost 1 base, and 13 bases lay in between. The germline CDR1 and CDR2 sequences are SQVTM and ANQGSEA. CDR3: CSVGWGTTNTEAFF. CDR3 nucleotide sequence: TGCAGCGTTGGGTGGGGGACTACGAACACTGAAGCTTTCTTT. The full variable domain, its missing parts supplied by reference TRBV29-1 and TRBJ1-1, is SAVISQKPSRDICQRGTSLTIQCQVDSQVTMMFWYRQQPGQSLTLIATANQGSEATYESGFVIDKFPISRPNLTFSTLTVSNMSPEDSSIYLCSVGWGTTNTEAFFGQGTRLTVV.

The J gene is TRBJ2-1, the V gene TRBV23-1; 8 nucleotides align to TRBD2. TRBV23-1 is known as an ORF, though its function is uncertain. Trimming cost V 6 bases and J 6 bases; bases outside gene matches: 16. This CDR3 comprises 17 residues. The CDR3 nucleotides are TGCGCCAGCAGATCTCGGGGGGGGACCACTTTATCCAATGAGCAGTTCTTC. Amino acid sequence: CASRSRGGTTLSNEQFF.

The rearrangement links TRBV5-1 to TRBJ1-5, with TRBD1 matching 9 bases. V lost 0 bases and J lost 1; bases outside the gene matches: 8. CDR1 is SGHRS, CDR2 YFSETQ, per germline. This CDR3 comprises 18 residues. CDR3: CASSLGTGDLRSNQPQHF. As DNA, the CDR3 is TGCGCCAGCAGCTTGGGGACAGGGGACCTGCGCAGCAATCAGCCCCAGCATTTT.

The chain recombines TRBV6-7 with TRBJ1-1; TRBD1 aligns across 7 bases. TRBV6-7 is noted as an ORF with a role that remains uncertain. The V segment lost 0 bases and the J segment 0 bases; nucleotides outside the gene matches: 7. CDR3 size: 17 residues. The CDR3 bases are TGTGCCAGCAGTTACTCCGAAGACAGGGACCTGAACACTGAAGCTTTCTTT. It encodes CASSYSEDRDLNTEAFF.

This chain connects TRBV10-3 to TRBJ1-2; 7 positions match TRBD1. This CDR3 comprises 15 residues. V lost 1 base to trimming and J lost 4 bases; unmatched junction nucleotides: 6. Germline loops: CDR1 ENHRY, CDR2 SYGVKD. This CDR3 reads CAISEYGQATYGYTF. The CDR3, as DNA: TGTGCCATCAGTGAGTATGGACAGGCGACCTATGGCTACACCTTC.

The chain is built from TRBV5-1 and TRBJ1-1; D ambiguous. This CDR3 contains 14 residues. The germline V gene encodes CDR1 SGHRS and CDR2 YFSETQ. Between the trimmed V and J ends, which lost 1 base and 1 base, there was a span of 8 bases. The CDR3 DNA reads as TGCGCCAGCAGCTTGTTCGAGGGGAACACTGAAGCTTTCTTT. Amino acid sequence: CASSLFEGNTEAFF.

The rearrangement joins TRBV27 to TRBJ2-2; 15 bases align to TRBD2. Per the germline V gene, CDR1 is MNHEY and CDR2 is SMNVEV (reference sequence). CDR3 length: 16 residues. V lost 5 bases and J lost 6; bases outside the gene matches: 4. This CDR3 is CASSGLAGGQAGELFF. As DNA, the CDR3 is TGTGCCAGCAGTGGACTAGCGGGGGGGCAAGCCGGGGAGCTGTTTTTT.

This clone is a singleton in its sample. The chain combines TRBV12-3 or TRBV12-4 with TRBJ1-2; the D gene is possibly TRBD1 (5 bases). The CDR3 is 13 residues long. V gave up 3 bases and J gave up 4 bases, with 9 bases separating them. The chain's CDR3 is CASSFQGGYGYTF. CDR3 coding DNA: TGTGCCAGCAGTTTCCAGGGCGGCTATGGCTACACCTTC.

The chain links TRBV28 to TRBJ2-3; TRBD2 matches 15 bases. J gave up 4 bases and V 5 bases, and 7 bases lay outside the gene matches. CDR3 length equals 17 residues. Germline CDR1 MDHEN, CDR2 SYDVKM. The CDR3 DNA follows: TGTGCCAGCAGTGAAGGACTAGCGGGGGGGCTCGCAGATACGCAGTATTTT. It translates to CASSEGLAGGLADTQYF.

The chain is built from TRBV2 and TRBJ2-7; D call uncertain. CDR1 and CDR2 from the germline V gene are SNHLY and FYNNEI. V was clipped by 4 bases and J by 4 bases, with 8 bases between them. This CDR3 has 12 residues. CDR3 sequence (DNA): TGTGCCAGCAGTGCTCAGGATTACGAGCAGTACTTC. It codes for CASSAQDYEQYF.

The sample holds one count of this clone. The chain has TRBV11-2 and TRBJ1-1; D is uncertain. CDR1 is SGHAT and CDR2 is FQNNGV in the germline V gene. This CDR3 is built from 14 residues. Trimming pared 5 bases from V and 4 bases from J, leaving 14 bases between. The chain's CDR3 is CASSPVRGGTEAFF. Written as DNA, the CDR3 is TGTGCCAGCAGCCCCGTGCGGGGTGGCACTGAAGCTTTCTTT.

V and J are TRBV11-2 and TRBJ1-1; maybe TRBD1 (5 bases). The CDR3 totals 13 residues. Trimming removed 5 bases at V and 3 bases at J, with 10 bases between. Germline CDR1 and CDR2: SGHAT and FQNNGV. The CDR3 nucleotides are TGTGCCAGCAGCCCCCGGGGGGACACTGAAGCTTTCTTT. It encodes CASSPRGDTEAFF. Drawing the rest from reference TRBV11-2 and TRBJ1-1, the complete variable domain is EAGVAQSPRYKIIEKRQSVAFWCNPISGHATLYWYQQILGQGPKLLIQFQNNGVVDDSQLPKDRFSAERLKGVDSTLKIQPAKLEDSAVYLCASSPRGDTEAFFGQGTRLTVV.

The table lists this clone with a count of one. V and J are TRBV18 and TRBJ2-1, with 10 bases fitting TRBD2. The CDR3 is 19 residues long. After removal of 6 bases from V and 0 bases from J, the junction contained 14 bases not matched to a gene. Germline values: CDR1 KGHSH, CDR2 LQKENI. The CDR3 bases are TGTGCCAGCTCGCGTACGGGTAGCGGGGGGACGAGCTCCTACAATGAGCAGTTCTTC. Protein sequence: CASSRTGSGGTSSYNEQFF.

The chain combines TRBV5-6 with TRBJ2-5; TRBD2 matches 8 bases. The J segment lost 4 bases and the V segment lost 7 bases, leaving 9 bases of the junction unmatched. The CDR3 sequence is 14 residues long. Germline loops: CDR1 SGHDT, CDR2 YYEEEE. The CDR3 nucleotides are TGTGCCAGCGTCAACCGGGGGGGTTCAGAGACCCAGTACTTC. Translation gives CASVNRGGSETQYF.

The chain couples TRBV6-5 to TRBJ2-7, with TRBD1 as a possible D gene (6 bases). There are 14 residues in the CDR3. V was trimmed by 6 bases and J by 0 bases, leaving 12 bases between them. Germline V CDR1 and CDR2: MNHEY, SVGAGI. In nucleotides, the CDR3 is TGTGCCAGCAGGGGGACACATAGCTCCTACGAGCAGTACTTC. The encoded protein is CASRGTHSSYEQYF.

V and J are TRBV12-5 and TRBJ2-3, with D unclear. Germline assignment: CDR1 LGHNT and CDR2 FRNRAP. V shed 6 bases and J shed 1 base, with 8 bases lying between them. The CDR3 is 13 amino acids. The CDR3 bases are TGTGCTAGTGGATTTCAGGGCACAGATACGCAGTATTTT. Protein sequence: CASGFQGTDTQYF.

The chain carries TRBV6-5 and TRBJ2-5, with 9 bases aligning to TRBD2. The CDR3 is made up of 15 amino acids. V shed 4 bases, J shed 2 bases, and the junction held 5 bases outside the gene matches. Germline CDR1 reads MNHEY; CDR2 reads SVGAGI. In nucleotides, the CDR3 is TGTGCCAGCAGTTCCCAGCGGGGGGCACAAGAGACCCAGTACTTC. Residues: CASSSQRGAQETQYF.

The chain combines TRBV6-4 with TRBJ1-6; no clear D. V was pared by 6 bases and J by 0 bases, with 9 bases between. Germline V gene sequence: CDR1 MRHNA, CDR2 SNTAGT. This CDR3 contains 15 residues. In nucleotides, the CDR3 is TGTGCCAGCAGCCAGGTCAGCTCCTATAATTCACCCCTCCACTTT. This sequence encodes CASSQVSSYNSPLHF.

The CDR3 here is CASSQATGANYNEQFF. For the CDR3, the DNA is TGCGCCAGCAGCCAAGCGACAGGGGCGAATTACAATGAGCAGTTCTTC. The genes are TRBV4-3 and TRBJ2-1; 8 nucleotides line up with TRBD1. The CDR3 consists of 16 residues. Germline trimming cut 1 base from V and 4 bases from J; bases unmatched to any gene: 6. Germline CDR1 is LGHNA and CDR2 is YSLEER.

CDR3 sequence: CSARDVKAFF. DNA of the CDR3: TGCAGTGCTAGAGATGTCAAAGCTTTCTTT. The genes are TRBV20-1 and TRBJ1-1, with D unresolved. V was cut by 0 bases and J by 9 bases, with 5 bases left in between. Germline CDR1 and CDR2: DFQATT and SNEGSKA (reference sequence). The CDR3 extends over 10 amino acids.

The chain couples TRBV30 to TRBJ1-1, with TRBD1 matching 8 bases. This CDR3 is built from 12 residues. V lost 1 base, J lost 6 bases, and 1 base stayed unmatched. Germline V gene sequence: CDR1 GTSNPN, CDR2 SVGIG (reference sequence). The DNA of the CDR3 is TGTGCCTGGAGTGGGACAGGGCCTGAAGCTTTCTTT. Translation gives CAWSGTGPEAFF.

The chain links TRBV27 to TRBJ2-1, with TRBD2 identical over 12 bases. CDR3 length: 17 residues. Germline trimming cut 5 bases from V and 9 bases from J; bases unmatched to any gene: 14. Germline V lookup: CDR1 MNHEY, CDR2 SMNVEV (reference sequence). The CDR3 loop reads CASSPSRLTSGGSEQFF. CDR3 nucleotides: TGTGCCAGCAGTCCCTCTCGGTTGACTAGCGGGGGTAGTGAGCAGTTCTTC.

The chain joins TRBV5-5 to TRBJ2-7; 7 bases are shared with TRBD1. V lost 4 bases, J lost 4 bases, and 11 bases stayed unmatched. The germline CDR1 and CDR2 sequences are SGHKS and YYEKEE (reference sequence). CDR3 size: 15 residues. The CDR3: CASSHAGTDVYEQYF. The CDR3 DNA follows: TGTGCCAGCAGCCATGCCGGGACAGATGTTTACGAGCAGTACTTC.

The chain recombines TRBV6-5 with TRBJ2-5; possible D gene TRBD2, 5 bases. This CDR3 has 15 residues. The ends were cut back, 7 bases at V and 1 base at J, with 16 bases in the middle. Germline values: CDR1 MNHEY, CDR2 SVGAGI. Here the CDR3 DNA reads TGTGCCAGCACCTACGGAGGCAGGAGCCAAGAGACCCAGTACTTC. Encoded protein: CASTYGGRSQETQYF.

The chain is built from TRBV5-1 and TRBJ1-2, with D uncertain. Per germline, CDR1 SGHRS and CDR2 YFSETQ. V gave up 3 bases and J gave up 8 bases, with 17 bases separating them. This CDR3 has 14 amino acids. This chain's CDR3 is CASSSSRGPEGYTF. The DNA of the CDR3 is TGCGCCAGCAGCTCATCCCGGGGTCCTGAAGGCTACACCTTC.